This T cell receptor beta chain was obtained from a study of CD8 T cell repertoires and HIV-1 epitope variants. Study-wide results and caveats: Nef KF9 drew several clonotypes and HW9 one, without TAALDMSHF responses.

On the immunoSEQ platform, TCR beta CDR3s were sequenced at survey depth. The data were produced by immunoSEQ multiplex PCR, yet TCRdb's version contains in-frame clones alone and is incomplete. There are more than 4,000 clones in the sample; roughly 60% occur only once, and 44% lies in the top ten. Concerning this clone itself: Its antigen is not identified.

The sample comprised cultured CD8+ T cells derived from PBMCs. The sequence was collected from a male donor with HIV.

The CDR3 protein is CASSGRTSLGTDTQYF. The CDR3 bases are TGTGCCAGCAGCGGACGGACTAGTTTGGGGACAGATACGCAGTATTTT. The chain carries TRBV9 and TRBJ2-3; TRBD2 agrees at 7 bases. The junction had 10 bases not matched to a gene; V was cut back by 3 bases and J by 3 bases. The CDR3 runs 16 residues. Germline values: CDR1 SGDLS, CDR2 YYNGEE.